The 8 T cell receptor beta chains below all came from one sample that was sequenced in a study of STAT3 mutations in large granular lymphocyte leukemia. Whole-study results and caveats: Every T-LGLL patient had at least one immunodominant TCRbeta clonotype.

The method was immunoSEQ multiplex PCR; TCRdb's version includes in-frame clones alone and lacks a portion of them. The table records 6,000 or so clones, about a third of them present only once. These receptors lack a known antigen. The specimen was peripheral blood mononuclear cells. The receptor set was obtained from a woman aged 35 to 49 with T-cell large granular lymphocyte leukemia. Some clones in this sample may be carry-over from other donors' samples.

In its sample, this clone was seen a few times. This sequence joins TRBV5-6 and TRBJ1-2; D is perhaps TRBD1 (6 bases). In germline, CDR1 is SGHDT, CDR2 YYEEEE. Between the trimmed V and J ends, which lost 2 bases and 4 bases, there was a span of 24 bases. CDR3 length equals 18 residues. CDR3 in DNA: TGTGCCAGCAGCTTTTCCCGGGACACCGGTCTTGGGGGCTATGGCTACACCTTC. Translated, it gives CASSFSRDTGLGGYGYTF. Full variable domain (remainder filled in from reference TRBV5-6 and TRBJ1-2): DAGVTQSPTHLIKTRGQQVTLRCSPKSGHDTVSWYQQALGQGPQFIFQYYEEEERQRGNFPDRFSGHQFPNYSSELNVNALLLGDSALYLCASSFSRDTGLGGYGYTFGSGTRLTVV.

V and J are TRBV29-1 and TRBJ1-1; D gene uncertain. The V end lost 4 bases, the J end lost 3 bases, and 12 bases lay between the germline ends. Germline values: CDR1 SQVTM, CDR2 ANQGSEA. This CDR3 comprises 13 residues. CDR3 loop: CSVVVTTDTEAFF. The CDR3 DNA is TGCAGCGTTGTGGTTACAACGGACACTGAAGCTTTCTTT.

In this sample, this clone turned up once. The CDR3 here is CASSTLDRGRFGNTIYF. CDR3 nucleotides: TGTGCCAGCTCCACGCTCGACAGGGGGCGGTTCGGAAACACCATATATTTT. The chain has TRBV18 and TRBJ1-3; 10 bases are shared with TRBD1. Germline CDR1 and CDR2: KGHSH and LQKENI. V lost 6 bases to trimming and J lost 4 bases; unmatched junction nucleotides: 12. CDR3 length: 17 amino acids.

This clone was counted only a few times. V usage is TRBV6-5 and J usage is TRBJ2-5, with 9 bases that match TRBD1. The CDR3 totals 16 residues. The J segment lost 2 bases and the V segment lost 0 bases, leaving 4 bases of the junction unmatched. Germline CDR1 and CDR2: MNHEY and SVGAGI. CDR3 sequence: CASSYSTGGFQETQYF. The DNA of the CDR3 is TGTGCCAGCAGTTACTCGACAGGGGGATTTCAAGAGACCCAGTACTTC.

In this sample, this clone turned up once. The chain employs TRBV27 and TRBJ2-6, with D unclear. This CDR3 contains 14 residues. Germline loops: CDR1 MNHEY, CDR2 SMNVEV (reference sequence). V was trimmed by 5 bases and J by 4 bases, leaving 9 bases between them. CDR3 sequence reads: CASSPLMGANVLTF. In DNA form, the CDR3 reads TGTGCCAGCAGTCCCCTTATGGGGGCCAACGTCCTGACTTTC.

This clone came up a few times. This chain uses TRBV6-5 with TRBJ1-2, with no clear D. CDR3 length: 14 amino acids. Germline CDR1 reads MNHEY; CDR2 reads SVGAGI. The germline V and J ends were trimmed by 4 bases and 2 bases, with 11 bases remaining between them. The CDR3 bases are TGTGCCAGCAGTTTAGATTTGACGAACTATGGCTACACCTTC. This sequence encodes CASSLDLTNYGYTF.

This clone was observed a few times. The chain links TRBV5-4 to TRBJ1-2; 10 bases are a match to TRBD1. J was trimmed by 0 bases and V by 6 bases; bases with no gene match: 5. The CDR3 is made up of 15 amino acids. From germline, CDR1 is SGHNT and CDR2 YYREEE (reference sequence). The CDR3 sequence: CASIAGTGANYGYTF. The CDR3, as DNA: TGTGCCAGCATCGCCGGGACAGGGGCTAACTATGGCTACACCTTC.

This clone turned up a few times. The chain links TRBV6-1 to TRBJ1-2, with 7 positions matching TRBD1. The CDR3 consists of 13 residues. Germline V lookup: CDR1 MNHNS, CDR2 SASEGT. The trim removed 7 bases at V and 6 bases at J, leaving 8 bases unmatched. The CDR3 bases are TGTGCCAGCACCGCACAGGGGATCGATGGCTACACCTTC. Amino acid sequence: CASTAQGIDGYTF.